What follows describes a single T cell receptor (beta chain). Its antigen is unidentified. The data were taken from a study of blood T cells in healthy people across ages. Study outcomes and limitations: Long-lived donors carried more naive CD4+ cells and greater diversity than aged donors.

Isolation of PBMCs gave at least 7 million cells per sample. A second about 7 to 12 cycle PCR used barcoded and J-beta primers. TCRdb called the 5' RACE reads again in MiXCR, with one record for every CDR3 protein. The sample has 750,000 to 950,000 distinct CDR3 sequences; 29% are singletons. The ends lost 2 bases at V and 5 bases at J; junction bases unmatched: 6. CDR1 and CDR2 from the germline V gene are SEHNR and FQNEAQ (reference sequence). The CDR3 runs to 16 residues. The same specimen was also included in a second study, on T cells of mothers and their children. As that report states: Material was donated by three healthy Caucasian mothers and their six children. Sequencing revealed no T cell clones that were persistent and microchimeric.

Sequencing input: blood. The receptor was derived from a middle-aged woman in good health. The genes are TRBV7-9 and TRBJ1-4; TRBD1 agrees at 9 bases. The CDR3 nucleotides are TGTGCCAGCAGCTTAATTCGGACAGGGGCGAATGAAAAACTGTTTTTT. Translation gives CASSLIRTGANEKLFF.